The text below deals with one TCR beta chain. This specimen belongs to a study of blood T cell repertoires in COVID-19. V was clipped by 6 bases and J by 6 bases, with 12 bases between them. The CDR3 totals 13 residues. Germline loops: CDR1 LGHNT, CDR2 FRNRAP. Original processing notes: Amplification of reference gene primers provided the estimated nucleated cell counts. Clones were read by immunoSEQ multiplex PCR, and TCRdb kept only the in-frame ones, dropping some. V and J calls and clone size follow that table, whereas D and trimming were derived from the DNA. Here the sample spans roughly 190,000 clones, about three quarters being singletons.

Sequencing was done on a sample of peripheral blood. The chain has TRBV12-5 and TRBJ1-5, with D possibly TRBD1 on 5 matching bases. The TCR sequence derives from a woman aged 45-59 years with active or convalescent COVID-19. CDR3 region: CASGRGGIQPQHF. In DNA, the CDR3 is TGTGCTAGTGGAAGGGGTGGGATTCAGCCCCAGCATTTT. The full variable domain, its missing parts supplied by reference TRBV12-5 and TRBJ1-5, is DARVTQTPRHKVTEMGQEVTMRCQPILGHNTVFWYRQTMMQGLELLAYFRNRAPLDDSGMPKDRFSAEMPDATLATLKIQPSEPRDSAVYFCASGRGGIQPQHFGDGTRLSIL.